The 29 T cell receptor beta chains below were found in one sample sequenced in a study of cytomegalovirus exposure and HLA in healthy donors. Vbeta (60) and Jbeta (13) primers were used in the PCR. Measured with immunoSEQ multiplex PCR; TCRdb has only the in-frame clones, and not every one. Here the sample spans 110,000 or so clones, 70% to 80% being singletons. The sample comprised PBMCs. The receptors shown here come from a human donor in good health.

This clone was counted a few times. The rearrangement links TRBV5-4 to TRBJ2-5; tentative D call: TRBD1 (6 bases). CDR3 size: 14 residues. Germline V gene lookup returns CDR1 SGHNT and CDR2 YYREEE (reference sequence). With 4 bases removed from V and 1 base from J, the gap between germline ends came to 11 bases. DNA for the CDR3: TGTGCCAGCAGCCCGGGACAACTCCAAGAGACCCAGTACTTC. Protein: CASSPGQLQETQYF. The variable domain in full, with the rest retrieved from reference TRBV5-4 and TRBJ2-5, is ETGVTQSPTHLIKTRGQQVTLRCSSQSGHNTVSWYQQALGQGPQFIFQYYREEENGRGNFPPRFSGLQFPNYSSELNVNALELDDSALYLCASSPGQLQETQYFGPGTRLLVL.

The chain combines TRBV6-1 with TRBJ2-6; 7 bases map to TRBD1. In germline, CDR1 is MNHNS, CDR2 SASEGT. The CDR3 is 15 amino acids. V gave up 7 bases and J gave up 1 base; unmatched junction bases: 4. The CDR3 nucleotides read TGTGCCAGCAACTACAGGGGTTCTGGGGCCAACGTCCTGACTTTC. Encoded protein: CASNYRGSGANVLTF.

This clone has just a few counts. The sample holds other DNA sequences that translate to the same CDR3. The V call is TRBV6-1, the J call TRBJ2-3; possibly TRBD2 for D (5 bases). Germline V CDR1 and CDR2: MNHNS, SASEGT. There are 16 residues in the CDR3. Trimming took off 1 base at V and 2 bases at J, with 13 bases between the two ends. The CDR3 DNA reads TGTGCCAGCAGTGAAGTTTACCGGGGAAACACAGATACGCAGTATTTT. Its protein is CASSEVYRGNTDTQYF.

The chain employs TRBV2 and TRBJ1-5; D might be TRBD1 (5 bases). Looked up from germline, CDR1 is SNHLY and CDR2 is FYNNEI. This CDR3 region has 13 residues. The V end lost 10 bases, the J end lost 2 bases, and 12 bases lay between the germline ends. CDR3 sequence (DNA): TGTGCCACCAAGGACACGGGCAATCAGCCCCAGCATTTT. The encoded protein is CATKDTGNQPQHF.

The CDR3 region has the DNA TGTGCCAGCAGTCCTCGACCCGGGACAGGGTTTCGGGAGCAGTACTTC. This translates into CASSPRPGTGFREQYF. This sequence joins TRBV28 and TRBJ2-7; TRBD1 agrees at 9 bases. CDR3 size: 16 residues. CDR1 and CDR2 (germline): MDHEN, SYDVKM. Trimming took 5 bases from V and 7 from J; bases not matched to a gene: 15.

This clone has only one observation. V gene TRBV5-1 combines with J gene TRBJ1-1; 8 positions match TRBD1. This CDR3 spans 14 amino acids. Unmatched junction bases numbered 6, after V lost 3 bases and J lost 5 bases. Germline-derived CDR1 and CDR2 are SGHRS and YFSETQ. The CDR3 bases are TGCGCCAGCAGCTACAGACAGGGGTCGACTGAAGCTTTCTTT. Amino acids: CASSYRQGSTEAFF. Full variable domain (outside the CDR3, taken from reference TRBV5-1 and TRBJ1-1): KAGVTQTPRYLIKTRGQQVTLSCSPISGHRSVSWYQQTPGQGLQFLFEYFSETQRNKGNFPGRFSGRQFSNSRSEMNVSTLELGDSALYLCASSYRQGSTEAFFGQGTRLTVV.

CDR3 sequence reads: CASSFSNLQGATYGYTF. Here the CDR3 DNA reads TGCGCCAGCAGCTTCTCAAACCTACAGGGGGCAACCTATGGCTACACCTTC. V is TRBV5-1 and J is TRBJ1-2; 9 bases map to TRBD1. Germline V gene data show CDR1 as SGHRS and CDR2 as YFSETQ. After removal of 2 bases from V and 4 bases from J, the junction contained 12 bases not matched to a gene. The CDR3 contains 17 residues.

This clone was recorded a few times. V is TRBV27 and J is TRBJ1-3; D unresolved. The CDR3 extends over 16 amino acids. The V end lost 2 bases, the J end lost 0 bases, and 11 bases lay between the germline ends. The germline V gene has CDR1 MNHEY and CDR2 SMNVEV (reference sequence). The CDR3 region is CASSLGPGISGNTIYF. In DNA, the CDR3 is TGTGCCAGCAGTTTAGGGCCGGGGATCTCTGGAAACACCATATATTTT.

The V gene is TRBV2, the J gene TRBJ2-1; 9 nucleotides line up with TRBD2. Germline CDR1 SNHLY, CDR2 FYNNEI. V shed 3 bases, J shed 7 bases, and the junction held 22 bases outside the gene matches. The CDR3 consists of 20 residues. The CDR3 loop is CASSDWWLAGLEGTRNEQFF. As DNA, the CDR3 is TGTGCCAGCAGTGATTGGTGGCTAGCGGGATTGGAAGGCACACGTAATGAGCAGTTCTTC.

The chain is built from TRBV27 and TRBJ1-1, with a possible D match to TRBD1 (5 bases). This CDR3 comprises 16 residues. Deletions cut 2 bases from V and 6 bases from J, with 19 bases between. Germline V CDR1 and CDR2: MNHEY, SMNVEV (reference sequence). CDR3 amino acids: CASSLSYGGRRSEAFF. CDR3 nucleotide sequence: TGTGCCAGCAGTTTAAGCTACGGGGGGAGGAGGTCTGAAGCTTTCTTT.

The rearrangement uses TRBV15 and TRBJ2-1; D may be TRBD2 (6 bases). Between the trimmed V and J ends, which lost 7 bases and 5 bases, there was a span of 18 bases. Per the germline V gene, CDR1 is LNHNV and CDR2 is YYDKDF (reference sequence). This CDR3 has 15 amino acids. CDR3 amino acids: CATINRRGGHNEQFF. DNA of the CDR3: TGTGCCACCATCAACCGGCGAGGAGGGCACAATGAGCAGTTCTTC.

The table lists this clone with a few counts. Because the CDR3 is missing its conserved closing phenylalanine or tryptophan, this is likely a read error. The rearrangement uses TRBV7-2 and TRBJ1-2, with 7 bases fitting TRBD1. V dropped 5 bases and J dropped 3; count of bases not matched to a gene: 3. Germline CDR1 is SGHTA and CDR2 is FQGNSA. The CDR3 sequence is 13 residues long. The CDR3 here is CASSLGTDYGYTL. CDR3 DNA sequence: TGTGCCAGCAGCCTTGGGACAGACTATGGCTACACCCTC.

This rearrangement joins TRBV19 to TRBJ2-7, with 7 bases that match TRBD1. The CDR3 runs to 14 residues. Germline lookup yields CDR1 LNHDA and CDR2 SQIVND (reference sequence). The ends lost 6 bases at V and 4 bases at J; junction bases unmatched: 9. The CDR3: CASRPRDSHYEQYF. For the CDR3, the DNA is TGTGCCAGTAGGCCCCGGGACAGCCATTACGAGCAGTACTTC. Full variable domain (rest looked up from reference TRBV19 and TRBJ2-7): DGGITQSPKYLFRKEGQNVTLSCEQNLNHDAMYWYRQDPGQGLRLIYYSQIVNDFQKGDIAEGYSVSREKKESFPLTVTSAQKNPTAFYLCASRPRDSHYEQYFGPGTRLTVT.

In this sample, this clone turned up a few times. The rearrangement joins TRBV4-1 to TRBJ1-2, with 7 bases that match TRBD1. CDR3 size: 16 residues. Germline V gene data show CDR1 as MGHRA and CDR2 as YSYEKL. Trimming cost V 0 bases and J 6 bases; bases outside gene matches: 10. CDR3 sequence reads: CASSQEGVQGGNGYTF. The DNA for the CDR3 is TGCGCCAGCAGCCAAGAAGGCGTCCAGGGGGGTAATGGCTACACCTTC.

The J gene is TRBJ1-1, the V gene TRBV7-8; D possibly corresponds to TRBD1 (5 bases). The V gene lost 5 bases and the J gene lost 1 base, with 8 bases spanning the gap. The germline V gene encodes CDR1 SGHVS and CDR2 FQNEAQ. CDR3 length: 13 amino acids. The CDR3, as DNA: TGTGCCAGCAGCGGGGGGGGGAACACTGAAGCTTTCTTT. This encodes CASSGGGNTEAFF.

This chain uses TRBV6-5 with TRBJ2-7; TRBD1 matches at 7 bases. The CDR3 contains 13 residues. V was pared by 6 bases and J by 9 bases, with 11 bases of the junction left unmatched. CDR1 is MNHEY, CDR2 SVGAGI, per germline. For the CDR3, the DNA is TGTGCCAGCAGCCCCGGGACAGCGACCGGGCAGTACTTC. It yields the protein CASSPGTATGQYF.

The chain uses TRBV5-1 and TRBJ2-3; 9 bases line up with TRBD1. Germline CDR1 SGHRS, CDR2 YFSETQ. With V trimmed by 5 bases and J by 0 bases, 4 bases remained unmatched. This CDR3 has 15 amino acids. The CDR3 DNA is TGCGCCAGCAGTTGGGACAGGGCTAGCACAGATACGCAGTATTTT. Translating gives CASSWDRASTDTQYF. Using reference TRBV5-1 and TRBJ2-3 for the parts outside the CDR3, the full variable domain is KAGVTQTPRYLIKTRGQQVTLSCSPISGHRSVSWYQQTPGQGLQFLFEYFSETQRNKGNFPGRFSGRQFSNSRSEMNVSTLELGDSALYLCASSWDRASTDTQYFGPGTRLTVL.

The chain has TRBV19 and TRBJ2-1; the match to TRBD2 covers 9 bases. This CDR3 has 16 amino acids. The J segment lost 9 bases and the V segment lost 1 base, leaving 10 bases of the junction unmatched. Germline V gene lookup returns CDR1 LNHDA and CDR2 SQIVND (reference sequence). The CDR3 sequence is CASSIGAGGPSGEQFF. The CDR3 region has the DNA TGTGCCAGTAGTATAGGGGCGGGAGGGCCCTCTGGTGAGCAGTTCTTC.

CDR3 amino acids: CASSPGGDEAFF. In nucleotides, the CDR3 is TGCGCCAGCAGCCCGGGGGGCGATGAAGCTTTCTTT. The J gene is TRBJ1-1, the V gene TRBV4-1; D is perhaps TRBD1 (6 bases). Per germline, CDR1 MGHRA and CDR2 YSYEKL. Trimming removed 4 bases from V and 7 bases from J, with 10 bases in between. The CDR3 is 12 residues long.

The CDR3 protein is CASSLGVGDNEKLFF. In DNA form, the CDR3 reads TGTGCCAGCAGCTTAGGAGTAGGGGATAATGAAAAACTGTTTTTT. This chain uses TRBV7-7 with TRBJ1-4, with a tentative D call TRBD1 (5 bases). Germline V CDR1 and CDR2: SSHAT, FNYEAQ (reference sequence). Trimming shortened V by 1 base and J by 4 bases, and 10 bases separated the two germline ends. The CDR3 sequence is 15 residues long.

The chain uses TRBV2 and TRBJ2-3; D uncertain. The CDR3 has 13 amino acids. The germline V and J ends were trimmed by 4 bases and 1 base, with 6 bases remaining between them. Germline V gives CDR1 SNHLY, CDR2 FYNNEI. The CDR3 loop reads CASSGQGTDTQYF. The CDR3 DNA reads as TGTGCCAGCAGTGGTCAGGGCACAGATACGCAGTATTTT.

This sequence joins TRBV6-1 and TRBJ2-3, with 16 nucleotides matching TRBD2. Germline loops: CDR1 MNHNS, CDR2 SASEGT. The CDR3 contains 19 residues. V lost 2 bases, J lost 5 bases, and 10 bases stayed unmatched. This CDR3 is CASSERVGLAGGFRDTQYF. In DNA, the CDR3 is TGTGCCAGCAGTGAAAGGGTGGGACTAGCGGGGGGGTTTCGAGATACGCAGTATTTT.

The chain employs TRBV5-6 and TRBJ1-2, with D unclear. The V gene's germline CDR1 is SGHDT and CDR2 YYEEEE. V was cut by 4 bases and J by 1 base, with 11 bases left in between. The CDR3 has 14 amino acids. In nucleotides, the CDR3 is TGTGCCAGCAGCGATTATGACATTAACTATGGCTACACCTTC. Translation: CASSDYDINYGYTF.

The gene calls are TRBV6-1 and TRBJ2-7, with D perhaps TRBD2 (6 bases). Germline CDR1 reads MNHNS; CDR2 reads SASEGT. The CDR3 runs 13 residues. Trimming took off 1 base at V and 7 bases at J, with 11 bases between the two ends. The DNA of the CDR3 is TGTGCCAGCAGTGAAGTGAGAAGCGGGGAGCAGTACTTC. It encodes CASSEVRSGEQYF.

The chain recombines TRBV27 with TRBJ2-7, with D possibly TRBD2 on 6 matching bases. Germline V gene data show CDR1 as MNHEY and CDR2 as SMNVEV (reference sequence). The V gene lost 5 bases and the J gene lost 5 bases, with 22 bases spanning the gap. The CDR3 totals 16 residues. The CDR3 region has the DNA TGTGCCAGCAGTCCGATCGAGGGAGGACCGTACCACGAGCAGTACTTC. It translates to CASSPIEGGPYHEQYF.

The chain joins TRBV30 to TRBJ2-3, with 14 bases fitting TRBD2. The germline V gene has CDR1 GTSNPN and CDR2 SVGIG (reference sequence). This CDR3 region has 19 residues. V lost 0 bases to trimming and J lost 0 bases; unmatched junction nucleotides: 8. CDR3 residues: CAWSVGLAGGPTSTDTQYF. CDR3 nucleotides: TGTGCCTGGAGTGTAGGACTAGCGGGGGGCCCTACTAGCACAGATACGCAGTATTTT.

The rearrangement joins TRBV7-2 to TRBJ1-2, with a possible D match to TRBD1 (5 bases). The CDR3 has 16 residues. The V end was cut by 2 bases, the J end by 3 bases, with 16 bases between. The germline CDR1 and CDR2 sequences are SGHTA and FQGNSA. The CDR3 is CASSLLLGRDHYGYTF. In DNA form, the CDR3 reads TGTGCCAGCAGCTTACTGTTGGGCAGGGATCACTATGGCTACACCTTC.

A word on this clone: Other DNA sequences within the sample encode an identical CDR3. V usage is TRBV6-1 and J usage is TRBJ1-3; D remains unclear. Trimming took 0 bases from V and 4 from J, leaving 4 bases between them. Germline CDR1 is MNHNS and CDR2 is SASEGT. The CDR3 totals 13 residues. The CDR3 nucleotides are TGTGCCAGCAGTGAAGCGCGAGGAAACACCATATATTTT. It specifies CASSEARGNTIYF.

This clone appeared once. J is TRBJ2-1 and V is TRBV2, with a possible D match to TRBD1 (6 bases). The CDR3 contains 15 residues. Germline V lookup: CDR1 SNHLY, CDR2 FYNNEI. Trimming cost V 5 bases and J 2 bases, with 13 bases left between them. The DNA for the CDR3 is TGTGCCAGCAGTCACACAGGGTCTACCTACAATGAGCAGTTCTTC. It is translated as CASSHTGSTYNEQFF.